The clone carrying this T cell receptor (beta chain) was detected a few times. Its cognate antigen is unknown. These data are taken from a study of T cell repertoires in cytomegalovirus infection. A single record per CDR3 protein comes from TCRdb applying MiXCR to the reads. The repertoire has some 900,000 distinct CDR3 sequences, around a third of them found once; the top ten carry 12%. Germline V gene lookup returns CDR1 MNHEY and CDR2 SMNVEV (reference sequence). V lost 0 bases and J lost 6, with 8 bases in between. The CDR3 has 13 residues. This TCR was sampled from a human donor in good health (CMV status not recorded). Some clones in this sample may be carry-over from other donors' samples. The V call is TRBV27, the J call TRBJ1-2, with a tentative D call TRBD1 (5 bases). The sequences come from cultured CD8+ T cells from PBMCs, collected from culture after CMV antigen stimulation. The CDR3 reads CASSLSGVNGYTF. CDR3 DNA: TGTGCCAGCAGTTTATCGGGGGTTAATGGCTACACCTTC.